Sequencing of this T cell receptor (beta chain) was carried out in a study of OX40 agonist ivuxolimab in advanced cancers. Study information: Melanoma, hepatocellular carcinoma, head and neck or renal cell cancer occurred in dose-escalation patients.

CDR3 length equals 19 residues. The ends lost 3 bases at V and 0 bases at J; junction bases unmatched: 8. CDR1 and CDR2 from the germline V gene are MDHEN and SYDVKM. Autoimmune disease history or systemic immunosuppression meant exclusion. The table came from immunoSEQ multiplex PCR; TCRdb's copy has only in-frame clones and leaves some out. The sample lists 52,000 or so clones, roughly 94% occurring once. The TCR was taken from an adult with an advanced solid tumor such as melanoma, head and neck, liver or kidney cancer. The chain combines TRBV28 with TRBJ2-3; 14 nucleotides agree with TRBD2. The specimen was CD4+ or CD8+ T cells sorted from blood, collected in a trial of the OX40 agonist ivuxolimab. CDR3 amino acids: CASSFPTSGRAGSTDTQYF. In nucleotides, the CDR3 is TGTGCCAGCAGTTTTCCGACTAGCGGGAGGGCCGGGAGCACAGATACGCAGTATTTT.